The 31 T cell receptor beta chains below were found in one sample sequenced in a study of cytomegalovirus exposure and HLA in healthy donors. Data came from immunoSEQ multiplex PCR; TCRdb stores just in-frame clones and leaves some out. This table has 150,000 to 200,000 clones, about nine tenths appearing once. Sequenced input: PBMCs. All receptors derive from a woman in her 30s in good health and CMV-seronegative.

This clone was counted only a few times. This chain uses TRBV7-8 with TRBJ1-2, with 9 bases matching TRBD1. Trimming cost V 5 bases and J 4 bases; bases outside gene matches: 8. The CDR3 has 15 amino acids. Germline values: CDR1 SGHVS, CDR2 FQNEAQ. The CDR3: CASSPNRGPIYGYTF. The CDR3 DNA reads TGTGCCAGCAGCCCGAACAGGGGGCCAATCTATGGCTACACCTTC.

V usage is TRBV19 and J usage is TRBJ2-1; 15 bases are a match to TRBD2. V gave up 5 bases and J gave up 2 bases; unmatched junction bases: 1. This CDR3 is built from 16 residues. Germline CDR1 reads LNHDA; CDR2 reads SQIVND (reference sequence). CDR3 in DNA: TGTGCCAGTAGTGGACTAGCGGGAGGGCCCTACAATGAGCAGTTCTTC. Its translation is CASSGLAGGPYNEQFF.

The chain has TRBV4-3 and TRBJ1-4; D uncertain. The CDR3 consists of 16 residues. V lost 6 bases to trimming and J lost 5 bases, with 19 bases between them. Per the germline V gene, CDR1 is LGHNA and CDR2 is YSLEER. For the CDR3, the DNA is TGCGCCAGCAGAGTCTCCCAGGCGTCGAGGAATGAAAAACTGTTTTTT. Translated, it gives CASRVSQASRNEKLFF.

The chain recombines TRBV19 with TRBJ2-3, with 10 positions matching TRBD2. Trimming removed 3 bases from V and 2 bases from J; junction bases left unmatched: 2. Germline lookup yields CDR1 LNHDA and CDR2 SQIVND (reference sequence). This CDR3 comprises 15 residues. This CDR3 is CASSISGGATDTQYF. CDR3 sequence (DNA): TGTGCCAGTAGTATCAGCGGGGGGGCCACAGATACGCAGTATTTT.

This chain links TRBV18 with TRBJ2-1, with no clear D. There are 15 residues in the CDR3. V was trimmed by 3 bases and J by 2 bases, leaving 11 bases between them. Germline lookup yields CDR1 KGHSH and CDR2 LQKENI. CDR3 protein: CASSPSLDPYNEQFF. CDR3 nucleotide sequence: TGTGCCAGCTCACCCTCTTTGGACCCCTACAATGAGCAGTTCTTC.

The chain uses TRBV27 and TRBJ2-4, with D unresolved. CDR1 MNHEY and CDR2 SMNVEV come from the germline V gene (reference sequence). V lost 6 bases and J 1 base, leaving 13 bases between the germline ends. The CDR3 runs 15 residues. The CDR3 spells CASSPFQDAKNIQYF. The CDR3 nucleotides read TGTGCCAGCAGCCCCTTCCAGGACGCCAAAAACATTCAGTACTTC.

J is TRBJ2-6 and V is TRBV19, with D hard to call. There are 15 residues in the CDR3. Trimming cost V 1 base and J 0 bases, with 4 bases left between them. CDR1 and CDR2 (germline): LNHDA, SQIVND (reference sequence). CDR3 coding DNA: TGTGCCAGTAGTATAGGTCACTCTGGGGCCAACGTCCTGACTTTC. Translating it yields CASSIGHSGANVLTF.

The rearrangement uses TRBV19 and TRBJ2-3, with D maybe TRBD2 (6 bases). Trimming removed 7 bases at V and 4 bases at J, with 15 bases between. From germline, CDR1 is LNHDA and CDR2 SQIVND (reference sequence). The CDR3 sequence is 14 residues long. The CDR3 nucleotides are TGTGCCAGTACTGGGGGGAGTTGGGCAGATACGCAGTATTTT. Amino acid sequence: CASTGGSWADTQYF.

The chain has TRBV5-6 and TRBJ2-1, with TRBD2 matching 9 bases. Germline lookup yields CDR1 SGHDT and CDR2 YYEEEE. This CDR3 is built from 16 residues. After removal of 3 bases from V and 9 bases from J, the junction contained 13 bases not matched to a gene. CDR3 nucleotides: TGTGCCAGCAGCTCGACCGGGACTAGCCGGGGGGGTGAGCAGTTCTTC. The encoded protein is CASSSTGTSRGGEQFF.

The chain employs TRBV7-9 and TRBJ2-5; 11 nucleotides match TRBD1. The CDR3 extends over 15 amino acids. CDR1 and CDR2 from the germline V gene are SEHNR and FQNEAQ (reference sequence). V lost 3 bases, J lost 4 bases, and 4 bases stayed unmatched. The CDR3 sequence: CASSFGQGARETQYF. The CDR3 DNA sequence: TGTGCCAGCAGCTTTGGACAGGGGGCGAGAGAGACCCAGTACTTC.

The chain recombines TRBV7-9 with TRBJ1-1, with TRBD1 as a possible D gene (5 bases). Trimming cost V 3 bases and J 4 bases, with 15 bases left between them. The V gene's germline CDR1 is SEHNR and CDR2 FQNEAQ (reference sequence). This CDR3 is 15 amino acids long. The CDR3 sequence: CASSFSPGSSTEAFF. CDR3 coding DNA: TGTGCCAGCAGCTTTAGCCCAGGGTCTAGCACTGAAGCTTTCTTT.

The chain recombines TRBV27 with TRBJ2-1; D is perhaps TRBD1 (5 bases). This CDR3 is 15 amino acids long. Germline assignment: CDR1 MNHEY and CDR2 SMNVEV (reference sequence). Trimming pared 0 bases from V and 4 bases from J, leaving 10 bases between. The CDR3 loop is CASSLSRESYNEQFF. CDR3 DNA sequence: TGTGCCAGCAGTTTATCCAGGGAAAGTTACAATGAGCAGTTCTTC.

This clone came up once. The CDR3 here is CATSSDSYEQYF. The CDR3 DNA reads TGTGCCACCAGCAGCGATTCCTACGAGCAGTACTTC. The chain links TRBV15 to TRBJ2-7; D call uncertain. V lost 3 bases to trimming and J lost 1 base, with 4 bases between them. The CDR3 length is 12 residues. Germline CDR1 reads LNHNV; CDR2 reads YYDKDF (reference sequence).

The chain links TRBV20-1 to TRBJ2-2; D remains unclear. V lost 3 bases to trimming and J lost 10 bases, with 9 bases between them. The CDR3 contains 11 residues. CDR1 and CDR2 (germline): DFQATT, SNEGSKA (reference sequence). The CDR3 loop reads CSARASKELFF. CDR3 bases: TGCAGTGCTAGGGCCTCGAAGGAGCTGTTTTTT.

The rearrangement uses TRBV28 and TRBJ1-2; the match to TRBD1 covers 9 bases. Germline CDR1 is MDHEN and CDR2 is SYDVKM. V was pared by 4 bases and J by 7 bases, with 10 bases of the junction left unmatched. CDR3 length: 15 residues. Here the CDR3 DNA reads TGTGCCAGCAGTTACCGGGACAGGGAAGAAGGTGGCTACACCTTC. This encodes CASSYRDREEGGYTF.

The chain has TRBV5-1 and TRBJ2-3; D is uncertain. Germline V gene sequence: CDR1 SGHRS, CDR2 YFSETQ. The CDR3 contains 12 residues. Trimming stripped 0 bases from V and 5 bases from J, with 4 bases between. This CDR3 reads CASSLVGDTQYF. CDR3 nucleotides: TGCGCCAGCAGCTTGGTCGGAGATACGCAGTATTTT.

J is TRBJ1-1 and V is TRBV27, with a weak D call TRBD1 (5 bases). The ends were cut back, 6 bases at V and 6 bases at J, with 20 bases in the middle. Germline loops: CDR1 MNHEY, CDR2 SMNVEV (reference sequence). CDR3 length: 15 amino acids. CDR3 sequence (DNA): TGTGCCAGCAGCCTTGGACTTTCGCGGGGGGCTGAAGCTTTCTTT. Translating it yields CASSLGLSRGAEAFF.

This chain uses TRBV29-1 with TRBJ1-1; TRBD1 is a possible D gene (6 bases). Trimming stripped 1 base from V and 0 bases from J, with 9 bases between. Germline assignment: CDR1 SQVTM and CDR2 ANQGSEA. CDR3 length equals 14 residues. The CDR3 loop is CSVEAEGVNTEAFF. CDR3 DNA: TGCAGCGTTGAAGCCGAGGGGGTGAACACTGAAGCTTTCTTT.

The CDR3: CAITGLAATGELFF. For the CDR3, the DNA is TGTGCCATAACGGGACTAGCGGCCACCGGGGAGCTGTTTTTT. The chain combines TRBV10-3 with TRBJ2-2; 11 nucleotides line up with TRBD2. This CDR3 contains 14 residues. J lost 4 bases, V lost 9 bases, and 4 bases had no gene match. Germline lookup yields CDR1 ENHRY and CDR2 SYGVKD.

The chain carries TRBV7-9 and TRBJ1-1; D is unresolved. Germline CDR1 reads SEHNR; CDR2 reads FQNEAQ (reference sequence). The length of the CDR3 is 17 residues. Trimming took 2 bases from V and 1 from J, leaving 17 bases between them. CDR3 DNA sequence: TGTGCCAGCAGCTTAAATTCCGGCAGGCTACGGAACACTGAAGCTTTCTTT. Its translation: CASSLNSGRLRNTEAFF.

This clone was picked up one time. This chain connects TRBV7-8 to TRBJ2-7; 8 bases align to TRBD2. The germline V gene encodes CDR1 SGHVS and CDR2 FQNEAQ. CDR3 length: 15 residues. V lost 3 bases, J lost 4 bases, and 8 bases stayed unmatched. The CDR3 reads CASSLTSGSWYEQYF. The CDR3 bases are TGTGCCAGCAGCTTGACAAGCGGGAGTTGGTACGAGCAGTACTTC.

Comment on this clone: This CDR3 fails to terminate in the conserved phenylalanine or tryptophan, so it likely reflects a read error. The chain joins TRBV28 to TRBJ1-1; no reliable D call. The germline V gene has CDR1 MDHEN and CDR2 SYDVKM. V lost 6 bases, J lost 2 bases, and 13 bases lay in between. The CDR3 loop spans 14 amino acids. CDR3: CASRLGRRNTEAFL. CDR3 in DNA: TGTGCCAGCAGGCTCGGCAGGCGTAACACTGAAGCTTTCCTT.

This sequence joins TRBV28 and TRBJ1-2; D remains ambiguous. Germline CDR1 is MDHEN and CDR2 is SYDVKM. The V end was cut by 7 bases, the J end by 2 bases, with 17 bases between. This CDR3 has 15 residues. The CDR3 sequence: CASMVGGLSNYGYTF. For the CDR3, the DNA is TGTGCCAGCATGGTTGGTGGGCTTTCCAACTATGGCTACACCTTC.

The chain joins TRBV7-8 to TRBJ1-1; D unclear. CDR3 size: 11 residues. Germline V lookup: CDR1 SGHVS, CDR2 FQNEAQ. Trimming cost V 8 bases and J 1 base, with 5 bases left between them. The DNA for the CDR3 is TGTGCCAGCCTACAGAACACTGAAGCTTTCTTT. Translating gives CASLQNTEAFF.

As DNA, the CDR3 is TGTGCCACCAGGGGCCTAGAAGATACGGGATTTCAGCCCCAGCATTTT. Its protein product is CATRGLEDTGFQPQHF. This chain connects TRBV28 to TRBJ1-5; a weak D match, TRBD1 (6 bases). Germline CDR1 is MDHEN and CDR2 is SYDVKM. This CDR3 comprises 16 residues. Trimming cost V 10 bases and J 6 bases, with 25 bases left between them.

The chain uses TRBV27 and TRBJ1-1; possible D gene TRBD1, 6 bases. CDR3 size: 15 residues. Deletions cut 5 bases from V and 4 bases from J, with 17 bases between. Looked up from germline, CDR1 is MNHEY and CDR2 is SMNVEV (reference sequence). This CDR3 is CASSPRQVSPTEAFF. The DNA of the CDR3 is TGTGCCAGCAGTCCCCGACAGGTCAGTCCCACTGAAGCTTTCTTT.

The V and J genes are TRBV19 and TRBJ2-3; a weak D match, TRBD2 (5 bases). Trimming cost V 8 bases and J 2 bases, with 14 bases left between them. This CDR3 is 14 amino acids long. Per germline, CDR1 LNHDA and CDR2 SQIVND (reference sequence). CDR3: CASGEYPNTDTQYF. The DNA of the CDR3 is TGTGCCAGTGGGGAGTATCCTAACACAGATACGCAGTATTTT.

V and J are TRBV28 and TRBJ2-7; 7 nucleotides match TRBD1. The CDR3 runs 15 residues. J gave up 2 bases and V 6 bases, and 10 bases lay outside the gene matches. Germline V gene sequence: CDR1 MDHEN, CDR2 SYDVKM. The CDR3 DNA reads as TGTGCCAGCAGGAAAGACAGGGACATAACCTACGAGCAGTACTTC. This sequence encodes CASRKDRDITYEQYF.

V gene TRBV10-3 combines with J gene TRBJ2-1, with 9 nucleotides matching TRBD2. The length of the CDR3 is 16 residues. The V gene end was trimmed by 3 bases and the J gene end by 2 bases; junction bases not matched to a gene: 5. Germline-derived CDR1 and CDR2 are ENHRY and SYGVKD. In DNA form, the CDR3 reads TGTGCCATCAGTGATCCTGCTAGCGGGACCTACAATGAGCAGTTCTTC. It translates to CAISDPASGTYNEQFF.

The chain links TRBV25-1 to TRBJ2-3; D not certain. V was cut by 2 bases and J by 11 bases, with 17 bases left in between. The CDR3 spans 14 residues. Germline CDR1 is MGHDK and CDR2 is SYGVNS. The CDR3 nucleotides are TGTGCCAGCAGTGAACGCCAGTCCCTCTTTGGGCAGTATTTT. Protein product: CASSERQSLFGQYF.

This clone was seen only a few times. The chain recombines TRBV21-1 with TRBJ1-6; whether TRBD1, the table's D call, matches the DNA was not checked. TRBV21-1 is a pseudogene segment. The CDR3 has 13 amino acids. The CDR3 spells CASTQRHSSPLHF. For the CDR3, the DNA is TGTGCCAGCACCCAAAGACACAGTTCACCCCTCCACTTT.